This T cell receptor beta chain comes out of a study of T cells after posttransplantation cyclophosphamide. Overall study findings and caveats: Recipient CMV seropositivity and CMV reactivation strongly tracked TRB clonality.

Trimming removed 0 bases at V and 7 bases at J, with 11 bases between. Germline V gene sequence: CDR1 SGHRS, CDR2 YFSETQ. The CDR3 is 14 residues long. Sequenced by immunoSEQ multiplex PCR; TCRdb stores in-frame clones only, minus some. This sample carries approximately 39,000 clones, none of them present only once. Points on this clone: Its specificity is unknown.

This related bone marrow graft donor gave peripheral blood on the day of marrow donation. This clonotype originated in a girl under 18 in good health, CMV-negative, and a related stem cell transplant donor. The rearrangement joins TRBV5-1 to TRBJ2-1; possibly TRBD2 for D (7 bases). The specimen was PBMCs. The CDR3 DNA reads as TGCGCCAGCAGCTTGGCCGCGGGGGCTAATGAGCAGTTCTTC. Its translation: CASSLAAGANEQFF.